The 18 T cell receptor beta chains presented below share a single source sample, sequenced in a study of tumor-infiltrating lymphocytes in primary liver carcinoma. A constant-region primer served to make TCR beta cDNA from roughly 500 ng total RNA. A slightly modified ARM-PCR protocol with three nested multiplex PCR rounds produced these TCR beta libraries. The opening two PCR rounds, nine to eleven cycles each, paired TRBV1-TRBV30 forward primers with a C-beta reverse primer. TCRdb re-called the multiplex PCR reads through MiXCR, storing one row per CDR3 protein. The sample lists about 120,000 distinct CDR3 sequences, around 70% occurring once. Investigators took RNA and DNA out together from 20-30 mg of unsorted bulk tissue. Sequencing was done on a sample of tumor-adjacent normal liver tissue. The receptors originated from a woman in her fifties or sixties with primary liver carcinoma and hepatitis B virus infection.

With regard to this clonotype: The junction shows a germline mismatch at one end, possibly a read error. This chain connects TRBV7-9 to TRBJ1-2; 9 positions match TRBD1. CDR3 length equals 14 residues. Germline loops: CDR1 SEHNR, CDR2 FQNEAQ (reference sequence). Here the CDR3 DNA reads TGTACCAGCAGCCGACAGGGGGTTGTCTATGGCTACACCTTC. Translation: CTSSRQGVVYGYTF.

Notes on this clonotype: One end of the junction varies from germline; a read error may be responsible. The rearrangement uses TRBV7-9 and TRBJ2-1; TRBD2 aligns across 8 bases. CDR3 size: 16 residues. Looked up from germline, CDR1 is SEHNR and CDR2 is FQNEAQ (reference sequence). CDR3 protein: CASSPYGGRSFNERFF. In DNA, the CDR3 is TGTGCCAGCAGCCCTTATGGCGGGAGGTCATTTAATGAGCGGTTCTTC.

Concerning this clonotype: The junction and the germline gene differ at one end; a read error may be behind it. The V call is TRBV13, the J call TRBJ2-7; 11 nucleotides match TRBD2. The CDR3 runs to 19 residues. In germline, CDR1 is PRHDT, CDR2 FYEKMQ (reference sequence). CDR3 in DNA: TGTGCCAGCAGCTTAGCTTCAAGGGCTAGCGGGAGGTACTTGGACGAGCGGTACTTC. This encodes CASSLASRASGRYLDERYF.

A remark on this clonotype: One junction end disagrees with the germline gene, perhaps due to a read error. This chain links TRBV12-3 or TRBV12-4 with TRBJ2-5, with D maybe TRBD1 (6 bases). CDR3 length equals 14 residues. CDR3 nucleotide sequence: TGTGCCAGCAGGCCCACAGGGCTGAAGGAGACCCTGTACTTC. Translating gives CASRPTGLKETLYF.

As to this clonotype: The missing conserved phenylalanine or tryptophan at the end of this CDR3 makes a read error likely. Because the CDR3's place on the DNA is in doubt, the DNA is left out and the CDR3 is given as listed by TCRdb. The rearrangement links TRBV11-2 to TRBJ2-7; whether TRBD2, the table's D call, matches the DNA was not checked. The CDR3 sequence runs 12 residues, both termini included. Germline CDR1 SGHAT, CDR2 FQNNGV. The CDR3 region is CANSSGLAEVSL.

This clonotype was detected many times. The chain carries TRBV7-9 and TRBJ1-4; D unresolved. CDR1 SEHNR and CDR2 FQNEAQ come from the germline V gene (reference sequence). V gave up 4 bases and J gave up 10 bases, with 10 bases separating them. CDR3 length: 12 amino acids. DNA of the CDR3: TGTGCCAGCAGCTCTTTCGAGGGAAAACTGTTTTTT. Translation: CASSSFEGKLFF. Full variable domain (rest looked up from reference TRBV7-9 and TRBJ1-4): DTGVSQNPRHKITKRGQNVTFRCDPISEHNRLYWYRQTLGQGPEFLTYFQNEAQLEKSRLLSDRFSAERPKGSFSTLEIQRTEQGDSAMYLCASSSFEGKLFFGSGTQLSVL.

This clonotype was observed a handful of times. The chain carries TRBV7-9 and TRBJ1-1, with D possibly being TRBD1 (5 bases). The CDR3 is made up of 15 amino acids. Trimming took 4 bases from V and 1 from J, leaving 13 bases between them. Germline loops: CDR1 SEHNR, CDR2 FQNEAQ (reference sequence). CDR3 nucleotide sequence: TGTGCCAGCAGCTCCCGCTCGGGGGGGAACACTGAAGCTTTCTTT. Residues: CASSSRSGGNTEAFF.

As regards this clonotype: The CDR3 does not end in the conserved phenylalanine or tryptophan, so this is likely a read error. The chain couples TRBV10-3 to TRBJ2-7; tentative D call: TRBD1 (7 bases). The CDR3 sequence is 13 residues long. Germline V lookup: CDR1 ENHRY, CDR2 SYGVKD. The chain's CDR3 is CDTTDTQGGEQYL. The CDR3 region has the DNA TGTGACACCACGGACACCCAGGGGGGCGAGCAGTACCTC.

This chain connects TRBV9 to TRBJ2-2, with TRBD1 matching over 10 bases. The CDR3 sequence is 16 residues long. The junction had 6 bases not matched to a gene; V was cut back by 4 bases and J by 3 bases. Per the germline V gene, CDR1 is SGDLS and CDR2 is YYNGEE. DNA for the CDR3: TGTGCCAGCAGCCCGCGACAGGGGGCGGACACCGGGGAGCTGTTTTTT. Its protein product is CASSPRQGADTGELFF.

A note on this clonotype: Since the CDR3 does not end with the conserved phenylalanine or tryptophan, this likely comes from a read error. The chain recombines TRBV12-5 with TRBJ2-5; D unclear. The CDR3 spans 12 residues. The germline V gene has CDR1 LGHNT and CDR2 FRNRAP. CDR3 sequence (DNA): TGTGTTAGTGGTTTGGTAGAAGAGACCCAGTACTCC. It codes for CVSGLVEETQYS.

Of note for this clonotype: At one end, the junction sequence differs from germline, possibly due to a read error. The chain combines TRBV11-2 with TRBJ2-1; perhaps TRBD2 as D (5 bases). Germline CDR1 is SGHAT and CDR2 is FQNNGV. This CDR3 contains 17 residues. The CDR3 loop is CAISLDQRGIVYNEQSF. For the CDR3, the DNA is TGTGCCATCAGCTTAGATCAACGGGGTATAGTCTACAATGAACAGTCCTTC.

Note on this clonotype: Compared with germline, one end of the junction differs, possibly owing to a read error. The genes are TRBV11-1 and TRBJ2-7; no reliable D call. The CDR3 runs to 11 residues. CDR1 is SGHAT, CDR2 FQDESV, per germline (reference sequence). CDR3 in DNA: TGTACCAGCAGCTTAGACTACGAGCAGTACTTC. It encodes CTSSLDYEQYF.

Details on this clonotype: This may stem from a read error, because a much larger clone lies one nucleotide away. CDR3 loop: CASSLLESSYNEQFF. Here the CDR3 DNA reads TGCGCCAGCAGCTTGCTAGAGAGCTCCTACAATGAGCAGTTCTTC. The V gene is TRBV5-1, the J gene TRBJ2-1; D not certain. The CDR3 is 15 amino acids. In germline, CDR1 is SGHRS, CDR2 YFSETQ. The V end lost 1 base, the J end lost 0 bases, and 8 bases lay between the germline ends. The complete variable domain, with remaining parts taken from reference TRBV5-1 and TRBJ2-1, reads KAGVTQTPRYLIKTRGQQVTLSCSPISGHRSVSWYQQTPGQGLQFLFEYFSETQRNKGNFPGRFSGRQFSNSRSEMNVSTLELGDSALYLCASSLLESSYNEQFFGPGTRLTVL.

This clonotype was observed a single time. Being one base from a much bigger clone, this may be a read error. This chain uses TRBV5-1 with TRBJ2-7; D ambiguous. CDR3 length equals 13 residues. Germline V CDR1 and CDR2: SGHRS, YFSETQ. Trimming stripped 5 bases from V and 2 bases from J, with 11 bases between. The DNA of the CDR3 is TGCGCCAGCAGAGGCGTTACCACCTACGAGCAGTACTTC. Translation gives CASRGVTTYEQYF.

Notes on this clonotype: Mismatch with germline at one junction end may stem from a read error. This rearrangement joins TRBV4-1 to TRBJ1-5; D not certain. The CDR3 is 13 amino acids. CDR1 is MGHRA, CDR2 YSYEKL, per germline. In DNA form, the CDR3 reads TGTGCCAGCAACTTATATAGCAATCAGCCCCAGCATTTT. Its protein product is CASNLYSNQPQHF.

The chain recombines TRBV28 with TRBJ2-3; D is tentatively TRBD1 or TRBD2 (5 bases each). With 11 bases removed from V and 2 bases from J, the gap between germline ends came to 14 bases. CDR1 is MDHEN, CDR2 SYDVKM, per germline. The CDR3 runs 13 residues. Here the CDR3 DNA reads TGTGCCTCAGGGAGCTCGCCCACAGATACGCAGTATTTT. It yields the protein CASGSSPTDTQYF.

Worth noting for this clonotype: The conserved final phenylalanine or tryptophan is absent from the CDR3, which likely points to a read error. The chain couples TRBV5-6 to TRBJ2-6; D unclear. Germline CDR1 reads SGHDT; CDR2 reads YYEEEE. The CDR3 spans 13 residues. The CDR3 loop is CASSFGTASVLTC. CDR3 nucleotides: TGTGCCAGCAGCTTTGGTACAGCCAGCGTCCTGACTTGC.

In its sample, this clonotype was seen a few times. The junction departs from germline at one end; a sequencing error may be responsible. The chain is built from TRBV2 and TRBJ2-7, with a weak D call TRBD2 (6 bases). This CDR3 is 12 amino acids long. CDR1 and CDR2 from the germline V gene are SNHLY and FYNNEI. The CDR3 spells CDSQEGRYEQYF. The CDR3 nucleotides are TGTGACTCCCAGGAGGGCCGGTACGAGCAGTATTTC. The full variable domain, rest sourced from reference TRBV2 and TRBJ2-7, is EPEVTQTPSHQVTQMGQEVILRCVPISNHLYFYWYRQILGQKVEFLVSFYNNEISEKSEIFDDQFSVERPDGSNFTLKIRSTKLEDSAMYFCDSQEGRYEQYFGPGTRLTVT.